This TCR beta chain is from a study of T-cell reconstitution after alpha-beta-depleted transplantation in children. Whole-study findings and limits: From newly produced T cells came most of the T-cell counts and diversity one year after transplant. Two months or so post-transplant, alpha-beta T cells reportedly derived from several hundred expanded graft clones.

The TCRbeta library was prepared with unique molecular identifiers. TCRdb independently ran MiXCR on the PCR reads; one entry per CDR3 protein. The data contain about 980,000 distinct CDR3 sequences, about 29% of them singletons. This CDR3 spans 15 amino acids. In germline, CDR1 is MDHEN, CDR2 SYDVKM. V was trimmed by 0 bases and J by 3 bases, leaving 8 bases between them. Remarks on this clonotype: Its specificity is unknown.

The source is a boy in the first two years of life who had a stem cell transplant for SCID, so the T cells may come from the graft donor. The genes are TRBV28 and TRBJ1-4; TRBD1 is a possible D gene (5 bases). Sequences were derived from PBMCs, mostly from graft donor cells, sampled 360 days after TCRalphabeta/CD19-depleted stem cell transplant. The CDR3 here is CASSLWTGANEKLFF. The CDR3 DNA follows: TGTGCCAGCAGTTTATGGACGGGGGCTAATGAAAAACTGTTTTTT.